Listed below are T cell receptor beta chains from one sample, sequenced in a study of human T cells and chemical hapten exposure. Each CDR3 protein is one row after TCRdb ran MiXCR on the RACE reads. This table holds tens of thousands of distinct CDR3 sequences, roughly 10% found once. The source was whole blood, collected in connection with sensitization to the hapten diphenylcyclopropenone (DPC). The receptors come from a woman in her 50s with alopecia areata. Some clones in this sample may be carry-over from other donors' samples. Each CDR3 is given with its conserved first and last residue. Fields, in order: clone size, D gene, J gene, V gene, CDR3 DNA, CDR3 protein. A D gene is named only where the DNA matches it firmly. The listing skips clone size in some rows; elsewhere it reads once, few, many or a size class.

many,TRBD2,TRBJ2-2,TRBV7-9,TGTGCCAGCAGCCGGCCGGGACTATCTACCGGGGAGCTGTTTTTT,CASSRPGLSTGELFF
few,NA,TRBJ1-1,TRBV27,TGTGCCAGCAGTCCTGGGGTACGTGGGGAAGCTTTCTTT,CASSPGVRGEAFF
few,NA,TRBJ1-4,TRBV12-3/TRBV12-4,TGTGCCAGCAGTTTAGGGACGGAAAATGAAAAACTGTTTTTT,CASSLGTENEKLFF
NA,NA,TRBJ2-7,TRBV6-2/TRBV6-3,TGTGCCAGCGGGTTAACACCCTGGGAAACTGAAGAGCAGTACTTC,CASGLTPWETEEQYF
many,TRBD1,TRBJ1-5,TRBV29-1,TGCAGCGCTGACAGGGAAACAAGGAAAGATCAGCCCCAGCATTTT,CSADRETRKDQPQHF
NA,NA,TRBJ2-1,TRBV27,TGTGCCAGCAGAAAGGGACTGGGGCTAGGGGCCTACAATGAGCAGTTCTTC,CASRKGLGLGAYNEQFF
few,NA,TRBJ2-7,TRBV7-9,TGTGCCAGCAGCCACGGACAGCCCCCCTACGAGCAGTACTTC,CASSHGQPPYEQYF
NA,NA,TRBJ2-7,TRBV11-2,TGTGCCAGCAGCCCCCCGGGGGTTAGAGGCTACGAGCAGTACTTC,CASSPPGVRGYEQYF
many,NA,TRBJ2-3,TRBV15,TGTGCCACCAGCAGAGTCGGGACTCCTAGCACAGATACGCAGTATTTT,CATSRVGTPSTDTQYF
many,NA,TRBJ2-2,TRBV2,TGTGCCAGCAGAACGGGAGCCGGCACCGGGGAGCTGTTTTTT,CASRTGAGTGELFF
few,NA,TRBJ1-1,TRBV7-3,TGTGCCAGCAGCTTATATTCGGGGAACACTGAAGCTTTCTTT,CASSLYSGNTEAFF
many,NA,TRBJ1-1,TRBV28,TGTGCCATCGTCCCGGGACATTCCCGGGGGACTGAAGCTTTCTTT,CAIVPGHSRGTEAFF
NA,NA,TRBJ2-1,TRBV19,TGTGCCAGTAGTTCCGGGGGGCCCTACAATGAGCAGTTCTTC,CASSSGGPYNEQFF
few,NA,TRBJ1-2,TRBV10-3,TGTGCCATCAGTGTTCAGGGGAAGTCGGATGGCTACACCTTC,CAISVQGKSDGYTF
NA,TRBD1,TRBJ2-1,TRBV5-1,TGCGCCAGCAGCTCGGGGACAGGCCAGAATGAGCAGTTCTTC,CASSSGTGQNEQFF
NA,TRBD1,TRBJ1-5,TRBV30,TGTGCCTGGAGTAGTGGGACAGTCAATCAGCCCCAGCATTTT,CAWSSGTVNQPQHF
few,NA,TRBJ2-7,TRBV4-1,TGCGCCAGCAGCCAAGCAGGTTGGTCCTACGAGCAGTACTTC,CASSQAGWSYEQYF
many,TRBD2,TRBJ2-1,TRBV29-1,TGCAGCGTGGAACTAGCGGGAGGATTCCGTGAGCAGTTCTTC,CSVELAGGFREQFF
few,TRBD2,TRBJ2-1,TRBV4-2,TGTGCCAGCAGCGGCCCGGGACTAGCGGGGGTCGAGCAGTTCTTC,CASSGPGLAGVEQFF
many,NA,TRBJ2-7,TRBV5-1,TGCGCCAGCAGCCCAAGAGGAAACGAGCAGTACTTC,CASSPRGNEQYF
few,NA,TRBJ2-1,TRBV6-6,TGTGCCAGCAGTTACTCCGGGACTCGGTCCTACAATGAGCAGTTCTTC,CASSYSGTRSYNEQFF
few,TRBD2,TRBJ2-5,TRBV12-3/TRBV12-4,TGTGCCAGCAGTTTCAGCAGGTTAGCGGGAGATGTAAAGACCCAGTACTTC,CASSFSRLAGDVKTQYF
many,NA,TRBJ1-5,TRBV15,TGTGCCACCAGCAGAGATTCGTCCGCACCCGCAGTAGGGGGTCAGGGAGATAGCAATCAGCCCCAGCATTTT,CATSRDSSAPAVGGQGDSNQPQHF
few,TRBD1,TRBJ2-2,TRBV7-9,TGTGCCAGCATGCCCGGGACAGAGAACACCGGGGAGCTGTTTTTT,CASMPGTENTGELFF
few,NA,TRBJ2-4,TRBV7-9,TGTGCCAGCAGCTTATTGGGACGCCCCTTTGCCAAAAACATTCAGTACTTC,CASSLLGRPFAKNIQYF
many,TRBD1,TRBJ2-3,TRBV7-9,TGTGCCAGCAGCTCCGGGACAGGGGCGGTAGATACGCAGTATTTT,CASSSGTGAVDTQYF
many,NA,TRBJ2-7,TRBV11-2,TGTGCCAGCAGCCTGGGCCCCGGGGAGGACTACTACGAGCAGTACTTC,CASSLGPGEDYYEQYF
many,NA,TRBJ1-4,TRBV28,TGTGCCAGCAGTTTACGGGGGACGTGGGAAAAACTGTTTTTT,CASSLRGTWEKLFF
few,TRBD2,TRBJ2-1,TRBV28,TGTGCCAGCAGGGGACTAGCGGGAGGGCCCTCCTACAATGAGCAGTTCTTC,CASRGLAGGPSYNEQFF
NA,NA,TRBJ2-7,TRBV9,TGTGCCAGCAGCGAGGCGGGTAGGGCGGACTACGAGCAGTACTTC,CASSEAGRADYEQYF
few,TRBD1,TRBJ1-1,TRBV7-3,TGTGCCAGCAGTGCGAGCGGACAGGGAGGGACTGAAGCTTTCTTT,CASSASGQGGTEAFF
many,TRBD2,TRBJ2-1,TRBV2,TGTGCCAGCACTCGCAGTCTAGCGGATTACAATGAGCAGTTCTTC,CASTRSLADYNEQFF
NA,TRBD1,TRBJ1-5,TRBV2,TGTGCCAGCAGAGGAGACAGGGGGAACAATCAGCCCCAGCATTTT,CASRGDRGNNQPQHF
many,NA,TRBJ1-6,TRBV25-1,TGTGCCAGCAGTGAAATGGACAGCTATAATTCACCCCTCCACTTT,CASSEMDSYNSPLHF
NA,NA,TRBJ2-5,TRBV2,TGTGCCAGCAGCATCCAGGGAATACAAGAGACCCAGTACTTC,CASSIQGIQETQYF
many,NA,TRBJ2-3,TRBV10-3,TGTGCCATCAGTGAGCTACGGTCAGCGGGCTTATTCACAGATACGCAGTATTTT,CAISELRSAGLFTDTQYF
many,NA,TRBJ1-1,TRBV3-1,TGTGCCAGCAGTCCCAGGCCGACGGACACTGAAGCTTTCTTT,CASSPRPTDTEAFF
few,NA,TRBJ2-3,TRBV7-9,TGTGCCAGCAGCTTAGATCTGACGGGAGAAGTGTACGGGCAGTATTTT,CASSLDLTGEVYGQYF
few,NA,TRBJ2-1,TRBV7-3,TGTGCCAGCAGCCTGGGGGAGAACAATGAGCAGTTCTTC,CASSLGENNEQFF
many,NA,TRBJ1-2,TRBV15,TGTGCCACCAGCAGAGACATCTACTATGGCTACACCTTC,CATSRDIYYGYTF
few,TRBD2,TRBJ2-1,TRBV2,TGTGCCAGCAGTGAAGCGCGGCTAGCGGGGTACAATGAGCAGTTCTTC,CASSEARLAGYNEQFF
few,NA,TRBJ1-5,TRBV28,TGTGCCAGCAGTTTAGAGAGACGGAACAATCAGCCCCAGCATTTT,CASSLERRNNQPQHF
many,NA,TRBJ1-6,TRBV4-2,TGTGCCAGCAGCCAGTACACCAATTCACCCCTCCACTTT,CASSQYTNSPLHF
NA,NA,TRBJ2-3,TRBV5-4,TGTGCCAGCAGCTTGGATGCAGCAGATACGCAGTATTTT,CASSLDAADTQYF
few,NA,TRBJ2-5,TRBV29-1,TGCAGCGTTGAAGATCTAAACAGTTACCAAGAGACCCAGTACTTC,CSVEDLNSYQETQYF
NA,TRBD1,TRBJ1-5,TRBV12-3/TRBV12-4,TGTGCCAGCAGTCGCGGGACAGGAAGCAATCAGCCCCAGCATTTT,CASSRGTGSNQPQHF
many,NA,TRBJ2-7,TRBV27,TGTGCCAGCAGACCCGCTACTCTAGCGGCTCACCCCCGGGGGCCCTACGAGCAGTACTTC,CASRPATLAAHPRGPYEQYF